These 20 T cell receptor beta chains were all obtained from the same sample, sequenced in a study of monozygotic twins with inflammatory bowel disease. TCRdb re-called the 5' RACE reads, yielding one record per CDR3 amino acid sequence without DNA. This table lists approximately 330,000 distinct CDR3 sequences. The source material was blood. All receptors come from a human donor with ulcerative colitis or Crohn's disease, or a healthy co-twin of an affected twin (not recorded which).

The chain couples TRBV5-1 to TRBJ1-1. The CDR3 sequence is 17 residues long. Germline values: CDR1 SGHRS, CDR2 YFSETQ. CDR3 amino acids: CASSLEPFITSSTEAFF.

The chain links TRBV30 to TRBJ2-3; as DNA is missing, the TRBD1 call by TCRdb cannot be tested. The CDR3 length is 15 residues. Per germline, CDR1 GTSNPN and CDR2 SVGIG (reference sequence). This CDR3 reads CAWSDNRRTTDTQYF.

V is TRBV5-1 and J is TRBJ2-4. The CDR3 covers 17 residues. CDR1 and CDR2 from the germline V gene are SGHRS and YFSETQ. CDR3 in amino acids: CASSTAPGDGAKNIQYF.

The rearrangement uses TRBV20-1 and TRBJ1-1; the D call from TCRdb, TRBD1, cannot be confirmed without DNA. CDR1 and CDR2 from the germline V gene are DFQATT and SNEGSKA (reference sequence). This CDR3 is built from 15 residues. The CDR3 region is CSAIDTTRPKGEAFF.

The chain carries TRBV7-8 and TRBJ2-7; the D call from TCRdb, TRBD2, cannot be confirmed without DNA. The germline gives CDR1 SGHVS, CDR2 FQNEAQ. There are 14 residues in the CDR3. CDR3 region: CASSRQGTSYEQYF.

The chain has TRBV11-2 and TRBJ2-2; TCRdb selects TRBD1, and the lack of DNA leaves this call unchecked. The germline gives CDR1 SGHAT, CDR2 FQNNGV. The length of the CDR3 is 15 residues. Here the CDR3 reads CASTPRKADTGELFF.

The chain combines TRBV6-5 with TRBJ2-7. The CDR3 runs 15 residues. The germline V gene encodes CDR1 MNHEY and CDR2 SVGAGI. CDR3 in amino acids: CASSYSGVITYEQYF.

The J gene is TRBJ1-2, the V gene TRBV10-3. This CDR3 contains 14 residues. CDR1 and CDR2 from the germline V gene are ENHRY and SYGVKD. CDR3 loop: CAISGSFLNYGYTF.

The rearrangement joins TRBV30 to TRBJ2-1; the D call from TCRdb, TRBD1, cannot be confirmed without DNA. The CDR3 sequence is 14 residues long. CDR1 is GTSNPN, CDR2 SVGIG, per germline (reference sequence). This CDR3 is CAWNLDRTYNEQFF.

The genes are TRBV3-1 and TRBJ2-1; TCRdb proposes TRBD1, but this gene call is untestable without DNA. The germline V gene encodes CDR1 LGHDT and CDR2 YNNKEL (reference sequence). The CDR3 is 15 residues long. CDR3 protein: CASSLQGITYNEQFF.

This rearrangement joins TRBV6-5 to TRBJ2-1; TCRdb names TRBD2, which stays unverified in the absence of DNA. Looked up from germline, CDR1 is MNHEY and CDR2 is SVGAGI. The CDR3 length is 16 residues. CDR3 residues: CASSFLAGGAYNEQFF.

The chain links TRBV5-1 to TRBJ2-7; TCRdb proposes TRBD1, but this gene call is untestable without DNA. Germline V gene lookup returns CDR1 SGHRS and CDR2 YFSETQ. This CDR3 is built from 15 residues. CDR3 residues: CASSGLEQGFYEQHF.

The rearrangement links TRBV6-1 to TRBJ1-1; the TCRdb call, TRBD1, lacks DNA for checking. Germline V gene data show CDR1 as MNHNS and CDR2 as SASEGT. The CDR3 consists of 15 residues. CDR3 in amino acids: CASSTWSGGNTEAFF.

This chain links TRBV5-1 with TRBJ1-1; TCRdb indicates TRBD1, and absent DNA this call remains unverified. CDR1 is SGHRS and CDR2 is YFSETQ in the germline V gene. The CDR3 contains 14 residues. The CDR3 sequence is CASQGAGYNTEAFF.

This sequence joins TRBV7-9 and TRBJ2-7. CDR3 length: 14 residues. Germline CDR1 is SEHNR and CDR2 is FQNEAQ (reference sequence). This chain's CDR3 is CASSFKGSSYEQYF.

The V and J genes are TRBV5-1 and TRBJ2-7; the D gene TCRdb calls, TRBD1, cannot be checked with no DNA. Per the germline V gene, CDR1 is SGHRS and CDR2 is YFSETQ. This CDR3 contains 17 residues. CDR3 residues: CASSLARGRDTDYEQYF.

CDR3 loop: CASRTGTDTYEQYF. The chain combines TRBV27 with TRBJ2-7; TCRdb calls TRBD1, which cannot be checked without DNA. The CDR3 covers 14 residues. Germline-derived CDR1 and CDR2 are MNHEY and SMNVEV (reference sequence).

CDR3 residues: CASTKHTGELFF. The chain uses TRBV19 and TRBJ2-2. The CDR3 loop spans 12 amino acids. Germline V gives CDR1 LNHDA, CDR2 SQIVND (reference sequence).

The chain employs TRBV20-1 and TRBJ2-5; the TCRdb D gene call, TRBD1, has no DNA to confirm it. Germline V gene lookup returns CDR1 DFQATT and CDR2 SNEGSKA (reference sequence). The CDR3 covers 14 residues. CDR3 region: CSALPPQGAKTQYF.

This chain connects TRBV27 to TRBJ2-1. The CDR3 is 16 residues long. Looked up from germline, CDR1 is MNHEY and CDR2 is SMNVEV (reference sequence). CDR3 residues: CASSPQPIWLSNEQFF.